This TCR beta chain was sequenced in a study of Graves' ophthalmopathy and Graves' hyperthyroidism. Amplification from RNA transcripts yielded the TCR beta CDR3 regions. The first-round RT-PCR employed HTBI primers together with the Qiagen OneStep RT-PCR kit. A multiplex PCR was then performed as the second round. TCRdb called the multiplex PCR reads again in MiXCR, with one record for every CDR3 protein. Of over a million distinct CDR3 sequences listed, about two fifths are singletons. Study-wide results and caveats: Among thyroid clonotypes expanded above 0.001 frequency, most also appeared in blood. A model of 13 signatures distinguished ophthalmopathy from stable hyperthyroidism at roughly 87% sensitivity and roughly 81% specificity.

The CDR3 has 16 residues. CDR1 and CDR2 from the germline V gene are SGDLS and YYNGEE. V dropped 4 bases and J dropped 0 bases, with 11 bases sitting between them. This clonotype was observed a few times. What it binds is not known. The diagnosis combined clinical symptoms, thyroxine, TRAb, thyroid ultrasound and orbital computed tomography scans. Source material: peripheral blood or thyroid tissue (not recorded which). The rearrangement uses TRBV9 and TRBJ2-6; unclear D gene. The receptor was isolated from an adult man with Graves' hyperthyroidism. The CDR3 spells CASSPWVSSGANVLTF. The CDR3 DNA follows: TGTGCCAGCAGCCCCTGGGTCAGCTCTGGGGCCAACGTCCTGACTTTC.